This TCR beta chain originates from a study of blood T cell repertoires in COVID-19. Study details: Sites across the United States, Italy and Spain contributed samples from acute and convalescent COVID-19.

In germline, CDR1 is LNHNV, CDR2 YYDKDF (reference sequence). The CDR3 has 14 amino acids. The junction had 3 bases not matched to a gene; V was cut back by 8 bases and J by 1 base. Participants were aged about 18 to 100 years from about 25 US areas. The study assigned cohorts using participant-reported clinical history. Methods used by the authors: The authors estimated nucleated cell counts from reference gene primer amplification. The assay was immunoSEQ multiplex PCR, and TCRdb's table has in-frame clones only and misses some. V, J and clone size reflect that table, while D and trimming were determined from the DNA. Of some 200,000 clones in the sample, approximately 90% were seen once.

This sequence was found in a woman aged 40 to 50 with acute COVID-19. This chain connects TRBV15 to TRBJ1-5, with 9 nucleotides matching TRBD1. The sample was PBMCs or T cells enriched from blood (not recorded which). The CDR3 reads CATETGGSNQPQHF. The DNA of the CDR3 is TGTGCCACCGAGACAGGGGGAAGCAATCAGCCCCAGCATTTT.